The text below deals with one T cell receptor (beta chain). Its target is unknown. Data came from immunoSEQ multiplex PCR; TCRdb stores just in-frame clones and leaves some out. The table records over 65,000 clones, under 95% of them present only once. The CDR3 consists of 15 residues. Looked up from germline, CDR1 is SEHNR and CDR2 is FQNEAQ (reference sequence). V shed 1 base and J 4 bases; nucleotides not matched to a gene: 3. These data belong to a study of graft-versus-host responses after intestinal transplantation. About the study: Transplant types were multivisceral, liver-intestinal, or isolated intestinal. Tacrolimus plus steroids were given to all recipients for about three years, preceded by anti-thymocyte globulin induction.

The study, taken as a whole, reports: An association linked early post-transplant HvG declines with peak circulating GvH clone levels. The study found high graft-versus-host to host-versus-graft clonal ratios in allografts of patients with graft-donor T cell macrochimerism.

The chain uses TRBV7-9 and TRBJ2-1; 8 positions agree with TRBD2. This sample comprised unstimulated CD8+ T cells sorted from spleen or lymph node cells, obtained before transplant. The sequence derives from a human donor who was the organ donor for an intestinal transplant. CDR3 protein: CASSLVLAGYNEQFF. The CDR3 DNA is TGTGCCAGCAGCTTAGTGCTAGCGGGTTACAATGAGCAGTTCTTC.